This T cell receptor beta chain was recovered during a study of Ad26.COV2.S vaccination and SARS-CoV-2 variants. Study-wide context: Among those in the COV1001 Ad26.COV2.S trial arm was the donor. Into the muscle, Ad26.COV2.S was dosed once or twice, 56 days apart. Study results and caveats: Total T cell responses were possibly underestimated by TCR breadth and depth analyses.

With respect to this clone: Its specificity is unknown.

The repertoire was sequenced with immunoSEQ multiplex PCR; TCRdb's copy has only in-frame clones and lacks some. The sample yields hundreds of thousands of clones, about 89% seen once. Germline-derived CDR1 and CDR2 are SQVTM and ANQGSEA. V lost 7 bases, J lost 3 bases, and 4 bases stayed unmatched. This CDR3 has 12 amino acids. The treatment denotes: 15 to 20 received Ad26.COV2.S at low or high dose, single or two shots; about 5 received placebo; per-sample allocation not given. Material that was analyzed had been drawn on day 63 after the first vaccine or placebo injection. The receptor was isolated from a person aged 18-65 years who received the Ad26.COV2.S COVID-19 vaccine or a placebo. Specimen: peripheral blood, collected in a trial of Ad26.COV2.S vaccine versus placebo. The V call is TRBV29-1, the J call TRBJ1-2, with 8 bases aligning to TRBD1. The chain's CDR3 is CSAEDRDYGYTF. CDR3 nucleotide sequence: TGCAGCGCCGAGGACAGGGACTATGGCTACACCTTC.